The sequence of this T cell receptor beta chain was determined in a study of blood T cells in healthy people across ages (dated by TCRdb to the mid-2010s). Regarding the research as a whole: In model experiments, roughly one uniquely barcoded TCR beta cDNA molecule per two T cells was captured by template switching. To avoid experimental bias, donors of different ages were randomly spread across the sequencing lanes. Using the same blood draw, the study looked at two additional independent replicas of 1 million unique cDNA reads for two donors, one aged 18 to 30 and the other aged 80 or older. Donors were grouped into four age groups: young (average roughly 15 years), middle-aged (roughly 40), aged (around 60) and long-lived (less than 85). Using deep sequencing normalized with unique cDNA molecular identifiers, the study measured how TCR beta repertoire diversity changes with age. The investigation overall reported the following: Observed TCR beta diversity correlated strongly with the percentage of naive T cells measured by flow cytometry. Donor CMV infection status was unknown, potentially confounding age-related changes in expanded clonotypes. Estimates of total diversity based on one million sequenced T cells were considered lower bounds and underestimates. As age increased, observed TCR beta diversity per million T cells dropped in a roughly linear way, and a significant reduction was already evident by age 40. Compared with the aged group, more naive CD4+ T cells, fewer expanded clones and increased TCR diversity were shown by the long-lived group, suggesting age selection. Conclusive comparison of naive and antigen-experienced compartments was prevented by the profiling of bulk unsorted PBMCs.

The CDR3 has 15 amino acids, counting the end cysteine and phenylalanine. Of all the DNA, just the CDR3 is kept, 45 bases in frame from base 1. V is cut by 5 bases and J by 11 bases, and the space between the germline ends is 24 bases. The germline V gene (reference sequence) supplies CDR1 MNHEY and CDR2 SMNVEV. As to this clonotype: Its cognate antigen has yet to be identified. No quality values exist for individual bases; no much larger clone is one base distant.

Libraries came from 5' RACE. This sample was sequenced with an Illumina HiSeq 2500. A second about 7 to 11 cycle PCR used a sample-barcoded 5' primer and a J-beta primer mix. A unique molecular identifier was introduced onto each TCR beta cDNA molecule by a template-switch 5' adaptor carrying 12 random nucleotides. At least 2.5 million CDR3-containing paired-end reads were obtained from each sample. The Mint cDNA synthesis kit, primed by a TRBC-specific oligonucleotide, was used to synthesize first-strand cDNA from all RNA. All cDNA was treated with uracil-DNA glycosylase and then went through a first 18-cycle PCR with the universal primers M1SS and BC2_uni_R. The original methods were these. For normalization, 1 million high-quality reads were randomly selected from each sample, with every read carrying a distinct molecular identifier. Reads sharing molecular identifiers were discarded rather than binned into consensus sequences. CDR3 identification, clonotype clustering and error correction used MiTCR with a Q25 quality threshold and the strictest error-elimination algorithm. A nonparametric unseen species model with Euler transformation was used to estimate a lower bound on total TCR beta diversity. TCRdb redid the processing of the public reads, applying fastp at Q25 and MiXCR, and retained in-frame beta chains. Identical CDR3 proteins give one entry, which carries the most common genes and DNA. TCRdb, rather than the study authors, made the V and J calls. The sample table records roughly 800,000 distinct CDR3 sequences; less than 70% of these occur just once. Clones ranked in the top ten supply 41% of the sample.

The donors were around 39 Caucasian individuals from Russia, aged roughly 6 to 95 years, who were systemically healthy. Ten milliliters of peripheral blood were drawn from each donor into EDTA-treated Vacutainer tubes. Ficoll-Paque density-gradient centrifugation was used to isolate PBMCs, with at least 6 million per sample. Total RNA, at least 6 micrograms per sample, was extracted from PBMCs with Trizol reagent. For every donor, an aliquot of PBMCs went through flow cytometry to measure the percentages of naive CD45RAhigh/CD27high T cells. Sequencing input: blood. The sequence is built from TRBV27 and TRBJ2-5, with no reliable assignment of the D segment. The clonotype originates from an elderly man in good health. The CDR3 amino acid sequence is: CASSPSWPTKHEQYF. The DNA sequence is given as TGTGCCAGCAGTCCGTCGTGGCCCACGAAGCATGAGCAGTACTTC.